This TCR beta chain emerged from a study of blood T cells in healthy people across ages. V was shortened by 7 bases and J by 0 bases, with 12 bases between the two germline ends. CDR3 length equals 15 residues. The V gene's germline CDR1 is SNHLY and CDR2 FYNNEI. Through a sample-barcoded 5' primer and a J-beta primer mix, a second PCR was run for roughly 7 to 12 cycles. Each CDR3 protein is one row after TCRdb ran MiXCR on the 5' RACE reads. Of about 290,000 distinct CDR3 sequences listed, roughly 26% are singletons. The sequence was collected from a woman in her 70s in good health. The chain recombines TRBV2 with TRBJ2-2, with D maybe TRBD1 (6 bases). The sample taken for sequencing was blood. The CDR3 DNA reads as TGTGCCAGCAAAGGGGACACGTCGAACACCGGGGAGCTGTTTTTT. As protein: CASKGDTSNTGELFF.